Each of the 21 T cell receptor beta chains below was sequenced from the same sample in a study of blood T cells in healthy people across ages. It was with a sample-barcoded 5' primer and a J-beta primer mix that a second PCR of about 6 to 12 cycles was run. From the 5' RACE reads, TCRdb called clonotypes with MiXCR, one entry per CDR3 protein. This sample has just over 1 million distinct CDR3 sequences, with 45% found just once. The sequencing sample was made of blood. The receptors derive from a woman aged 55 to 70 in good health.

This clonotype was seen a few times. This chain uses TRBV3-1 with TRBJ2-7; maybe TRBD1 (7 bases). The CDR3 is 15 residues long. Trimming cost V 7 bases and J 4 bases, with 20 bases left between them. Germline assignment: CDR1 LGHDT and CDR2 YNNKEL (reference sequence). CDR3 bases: TGTGCCAGCAAAGGGGGCCCAAACGGGAGATACGAGCAGTACTTC. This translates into CASKGGPNGRYEQYF.

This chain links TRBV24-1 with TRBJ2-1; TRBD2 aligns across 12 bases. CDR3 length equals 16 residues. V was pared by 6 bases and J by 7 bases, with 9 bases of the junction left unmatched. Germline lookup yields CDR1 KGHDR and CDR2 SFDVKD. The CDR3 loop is CATSPSGRAIRNEQFF. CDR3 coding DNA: TGTGCCACCAGTCCTAGCGGGAGGGCCATTCGGAATGAGCAGTTCTTC.

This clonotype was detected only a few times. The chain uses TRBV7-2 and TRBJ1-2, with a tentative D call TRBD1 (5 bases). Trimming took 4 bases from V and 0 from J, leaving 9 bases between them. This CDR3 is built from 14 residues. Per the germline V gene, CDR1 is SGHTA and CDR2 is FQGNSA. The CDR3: CASSWGLANYGYTF. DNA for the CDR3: TGTGCCAGCAGCTGGGGGTTAGCTAACTATGGCTACACCTTC.

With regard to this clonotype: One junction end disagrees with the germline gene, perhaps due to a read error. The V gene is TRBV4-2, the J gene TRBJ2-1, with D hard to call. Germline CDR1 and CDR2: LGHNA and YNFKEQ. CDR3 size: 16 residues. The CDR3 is CAGSQGRSSSYNEQFF. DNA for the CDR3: TGTGCCGGCAGCCAAGGACGAAGTAGCTCCTACAATGAGCAGTTCTTC.

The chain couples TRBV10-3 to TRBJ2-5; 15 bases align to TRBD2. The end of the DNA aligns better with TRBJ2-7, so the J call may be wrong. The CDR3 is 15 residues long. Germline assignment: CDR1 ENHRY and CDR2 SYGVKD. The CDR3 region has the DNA TGTGCCATCAAGATTCCGGGACTAGCGGGAGGCGAGCAGTACTTC. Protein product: CAIKIPGLAGGEQYF.

CDR3 in amino acids: CASSRDFDSYNEQYF. The CDR3 DNA reads as TGCGCCAGCAGCCGGGACTTTGACTCCTACAATGAGCAGTACTTC. This chain connects TRBV5-1 to TRBJ2-1; weak D call: TRBD2 (6 bases). TRBJ2-7 matches the DNA end more closely, so the J call is doubtful. The CDR3 has 15 residues. Germline assignment: CDR1 SGHRS and CDR2 YFSETQ.

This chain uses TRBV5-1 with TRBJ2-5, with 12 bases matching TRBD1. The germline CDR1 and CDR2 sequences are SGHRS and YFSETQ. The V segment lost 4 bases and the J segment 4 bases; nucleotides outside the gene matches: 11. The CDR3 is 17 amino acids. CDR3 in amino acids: CASSPGTGGSVAETQYF. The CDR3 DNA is TGCGCCAGCAGCCCCGGGACAGGGGGCTCGGTAGCAGAGACCCAGTACTTC.

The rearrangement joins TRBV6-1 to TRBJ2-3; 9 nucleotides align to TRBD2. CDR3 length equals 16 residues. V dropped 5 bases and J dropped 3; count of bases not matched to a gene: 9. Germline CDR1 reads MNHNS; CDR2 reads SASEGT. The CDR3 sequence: CASSPRTSDHTDTQYF. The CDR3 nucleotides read TGTGCCAGCAGTCCCCGGACTAGCGATCATACAGATACGCAGTATTTT.

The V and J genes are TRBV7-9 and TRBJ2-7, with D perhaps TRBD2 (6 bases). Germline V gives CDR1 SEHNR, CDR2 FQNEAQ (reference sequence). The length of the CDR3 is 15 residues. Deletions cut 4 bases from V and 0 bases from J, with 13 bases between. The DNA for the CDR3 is TGTGCCAGCAGCTCTCCTCTAGCGTCCTCCTACGAGCAGTACTTC. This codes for CASSSPLASSYEQYF.

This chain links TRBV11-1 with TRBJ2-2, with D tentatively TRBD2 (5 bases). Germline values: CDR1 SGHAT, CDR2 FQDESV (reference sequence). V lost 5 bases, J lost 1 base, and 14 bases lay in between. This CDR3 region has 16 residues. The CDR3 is CASSQGGYENTGELFF. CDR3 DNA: TGTGCCAGCAGCCAAGGCGGGTACGAGAACACCGGGGAGCTGTTTTTT.

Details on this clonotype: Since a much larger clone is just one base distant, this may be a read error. CDR3 nucleotides: TGTGCCAGCAGTTCCCCCGGGTTGAGCTCCTACAATGAGCAGTACTTC. Its translation is CASSSPGLSSYNEQYF. This chain links TRBV6-5 with TRBJ2-1; D unclear. The DNA end is a closer match to TRBJ2-7, so the J assignment may be wrong. CDR3 length: 16 residues. Germline CDR1 reads MNHEY; CDR2 reads SVGAGI.

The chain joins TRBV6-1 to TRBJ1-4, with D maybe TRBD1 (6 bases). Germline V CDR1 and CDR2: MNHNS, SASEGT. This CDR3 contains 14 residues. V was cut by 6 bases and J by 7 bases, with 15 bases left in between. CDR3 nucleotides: TGTGCCAGCAGAGGGGGGGGGGCTTCTGAAAAACTGTTTTTT. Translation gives CASRGGGASEKLFF.

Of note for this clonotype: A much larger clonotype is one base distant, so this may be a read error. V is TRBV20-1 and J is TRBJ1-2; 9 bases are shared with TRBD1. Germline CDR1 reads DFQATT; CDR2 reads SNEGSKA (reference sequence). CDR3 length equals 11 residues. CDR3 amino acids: CSAGDRVGHTF. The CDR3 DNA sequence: TGCAGTGCTGGGGACAGGGTTGGCCACACCTTC.

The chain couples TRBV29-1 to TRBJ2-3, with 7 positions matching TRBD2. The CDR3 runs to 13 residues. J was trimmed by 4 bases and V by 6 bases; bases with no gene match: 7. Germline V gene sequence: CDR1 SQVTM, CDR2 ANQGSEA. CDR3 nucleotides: TGCAGCGTCACCGGACTAGTGGCAGATACGCAGTATTTT. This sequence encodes CSVTGLVADTQYF.

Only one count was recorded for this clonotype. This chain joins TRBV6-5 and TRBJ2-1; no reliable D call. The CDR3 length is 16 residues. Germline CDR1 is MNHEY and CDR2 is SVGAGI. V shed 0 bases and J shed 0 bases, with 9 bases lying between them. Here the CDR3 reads CASSYSSPGSYNEQFF. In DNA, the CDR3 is TGTGCCAGCAGTTACTCGTCCCCGGGCTCCTACAATGAGCAGTTCTTC.

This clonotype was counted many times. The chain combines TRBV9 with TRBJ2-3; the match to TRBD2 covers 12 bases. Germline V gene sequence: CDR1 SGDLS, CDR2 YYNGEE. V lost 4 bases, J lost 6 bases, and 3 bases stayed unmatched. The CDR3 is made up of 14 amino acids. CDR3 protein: CASSSSGRADTQYF. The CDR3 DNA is TGTGCCAGCAGCTCTAGCGGGAGGGCCGATACGCAGTATTTT.

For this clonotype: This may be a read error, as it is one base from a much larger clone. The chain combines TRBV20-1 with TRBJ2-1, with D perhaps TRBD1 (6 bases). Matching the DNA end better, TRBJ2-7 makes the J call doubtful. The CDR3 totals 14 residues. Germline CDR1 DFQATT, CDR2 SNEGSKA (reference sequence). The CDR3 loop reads CSARSETGGNEQYF. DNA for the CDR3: TGCAGTGCTAGATCCGAGACAGGAGGCAATGAGCAGTACTTC.

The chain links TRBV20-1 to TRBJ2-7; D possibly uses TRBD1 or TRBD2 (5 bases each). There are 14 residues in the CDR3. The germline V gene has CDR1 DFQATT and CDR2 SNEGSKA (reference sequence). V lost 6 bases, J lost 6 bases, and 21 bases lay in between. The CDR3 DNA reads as TGCAGTGCCATAGGGGCCGGGTTTGAGGGCGAGCAGTACTTC. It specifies CSAIGAGFEGEQYF.

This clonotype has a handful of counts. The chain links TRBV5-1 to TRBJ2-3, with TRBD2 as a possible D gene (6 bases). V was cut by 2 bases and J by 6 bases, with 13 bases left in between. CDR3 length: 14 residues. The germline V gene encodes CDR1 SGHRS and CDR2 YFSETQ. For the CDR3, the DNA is TGCGCCAGCAGCTTTTCGGCGGGGATTGATACGCAGTATTTT. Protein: CASSFSAGIDTQYF.

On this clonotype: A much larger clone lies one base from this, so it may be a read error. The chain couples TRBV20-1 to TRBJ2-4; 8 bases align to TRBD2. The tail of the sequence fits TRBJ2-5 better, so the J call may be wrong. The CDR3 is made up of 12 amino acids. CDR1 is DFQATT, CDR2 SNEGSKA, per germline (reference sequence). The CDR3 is CRASGLQETQYF. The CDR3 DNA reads TGCAGGGCTAGCGGGCTCCAAGAGACCCAGTACTTC.

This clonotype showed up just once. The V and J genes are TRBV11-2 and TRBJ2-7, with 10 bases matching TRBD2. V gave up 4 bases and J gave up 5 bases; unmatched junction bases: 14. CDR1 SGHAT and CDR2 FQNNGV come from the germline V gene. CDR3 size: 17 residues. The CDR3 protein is CASSSSFSGRARDEQYF. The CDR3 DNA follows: TGTGCCAGCAGCTCATCCTTCAGCGGGAGGGCTAGGGACGAGCAGTACTTC.